The rows below give T cell receptor beta chains drawn from one sample of a study of cytomegalovirus exposure and HLA in healthy donors. Sequenced by immunoSEQ multiplex PCR; TCRdb stores in-frame clones only, minus some. The data hold 100,000 to 150,000 clones, with 90% to 95% observed a single time. The specimen sequenced was PBMCs. These receptor sequences come from a woman younger than 30 in good health and CMV-seronegative. Each CDR3 is given with its conserved first and last residue. The D gene is left open where the match is weak. Clone size is not always given. Where it is, it says once, few, many or a class for expanded clones.

D | J | size | V | DNA | CDR3
TRBD2 | TRBJ2-4 | once | TRBV5-1 | TGCGCCAGCAGCTCGAAACAAGGGACTAGCGGGACCCTAGCCAAAAACATTCAGTACTTC | CASSSKQGTSGTLAKNIQYF
. | TRBJ1-1 | once | TRBV6-5 | TGTGCCAGCAGTTACCGGAGAGGGAACACTGAAGCTTTCTTT | CASSYRRGNTEAFF
. | TRBJ2-5 | . | TRBV30 | TGTGCCTGGAGCCCGCTGGGGCAGGGAGAGACCCAGTACTTC | CAWSPLGQGETQYF
. | TRBJ1-2 | . | TRBV28 | TGTGCCAGCAGTTTACGCGGGCAGACCTATGGCTACACCTTC | CASSLRGQTYGYTF
. | TRBJ2-3 | . | TRBV29-1 | TGCAGCGTGGGGGGTATGGCAGGGAGACCCCGCACAGATACGCAGTATTTT | CSVGGMAGRPRTDTQYF
. | TRBJ2-3 | . | TRBV22-1 | TGTCCTGGGATGAGTCAATTCGTGTATACGTCGACAGATACGCAGTATTTT | CPGMSQFVYTSTDTQYF
. | TRBJ2-7 | few | TRBV4-1 | TGCGCCAGCAGCCAGAGCAGGGAATTCTACGAGCAGTACTTC | CASSQSREFYEQYF
TRBD1 | TRBJ2-6 | . | TRBV6-5 | TGTGCCATACAGGGGGTCGTCTCTGGGGCCAACGTCCTGACTTTC | CAIQGVVSGANVLTF
TRBD2 | TRBJ2-1 | . | TRBV5-5 | TGTGCCAGCAGTCTAATGCGACTAGCGGGACACAATGAGCAGTTCTTC | CASSLMRLAGHNEQFF
. | TRBJ2-7 | . | TRBV7-2 | TGTGCCAGCAGCTTAGGGGGCCGGTCCCTTTACGAGCAGTACTTC | CASSLGGRSLYEQYF
TRBD2 | TRBJ2-1 | few | TRBV6-4 | TGTGCCAGCAGTGGACTAGCGGGGGGCAATGAGCAGTTCTTC | CASSGLAGGNEQFF
. | TRBJ2-1 | . | TRBV2 | TGTGCCAGCAGTGGGAGCCGCCTCAATGAGCAGTTCTTC | CASSGSRLNEQFF
TRBD2 | TRBJ2-7 | . | TRBV27 | TGTGCCAGCAAGCCGGGACTAGCGGGAGTTGATTCCTACGAGCAGTACTTC | CASKPGLAGVDSYEQYF
. | TRBJ1-1 | . | TRBV11-2 | TGTGCCAGCAGCTCCGGACAGTCGGGCACTGAAGCTTTCTTT | CASSSGQSGTEAFF
TRBD1 | TRBJ2-2 | . | TRBV19 | TGTGCCAGTAGTCCTGGACAGGGGGCGTCCGGGGAGCTGTTTTTT | CASSPGQGASGELFF
TRBD2 | TRBJ2-2 | . | TRBV7-2 | TGTGCCAGCAGCTGGACTAGCGGGAACACCGGGGAGCTGTTTTTT | CASSWTSGNTGELFF
TRBD1 | TRBJ1-2 | . | TRBV10-3 | TGTGCCATCAGTGGACAGGGTATTTATGGCTACACCTTC | CAISGQGIYGYTF
. | TRBJ2-1 | once | TRBV9 | TGTGCCAGCAGCGTAGCCCTGCAGGGAAGATCCTACAATGAGCAGTTCTTC | CASSVALQGRSYNEQFF
TRBD1 | TRBJ2-7 | . | TRBV5-1 | TGCGCCAGCAGAATGGGACAGGGGACCTACGAGCAGTACTTC | CASRMGQGTYEQYF
TRBD2 | TRBJ2-7 | . | TRBV25-1 | TGTGCCAGCAGTGGGTCCCTAGTCGGGGGGGCCGCCTACGAGCAGTACTTC | CASSGSLVGGAAYEQYF
. | TRBJ1-1 | few | TRBV5-5 | TGTGCCAGCAGCCTTGAGACTGAAGCTTTCTTT | CASSLETEAFF
. | TRBJ1-1 | . | TRBV20-1 | TGCAGTGCTAGTACAGCCGAAGCTTTCTTT | CSASTAEAFF
TRBD1 | TRBJ2-3 | . | TRBV2 | TGTGCCAGTAGCGACAGGGGGAGGGATACGCAGTATTTT | CASSDRGRDTQYF
TRBD1 | TRBJ1-4 | . | TRBV27 | TGTGCCAGCAGTACGGGACAGGTGTCCGGGAATGAAAAACTGTTTTTT | CASSTGQVSGNEKLFF
TRBD2 | TRBJ2-1 | . | TRBV5-1 | TGCGCCAGCAGCTTCTCTAGCGGGGTCAACAATGAGCAGTTCTTC | CASSFSSGVNNEQFF
. | TRBJ2-1 | . | TRBV27 | TGTGCCAGCAGCAGGGGGGATGAGCAGTTCTTC | CASSRGDEQFF
. | TRBJ1-1 | . | TRBV5-4 | TGTGCCAGCAGCTTCGAGGTGAACACTGAAGCTTTCTTT | CASSFEVNTEAFF
. | TRBJ1-1 | . | TRBV9 | TGTGCCAGCAGCCCGACCGACCTTCCGGGGGGCACTGAAGCTTTCTTT | CASSPTDLPGGTEAFF
TRBD2 | TRBJ2-7 | . | TRBV14 | TGTGCCAGCAGCCAAGATGGCCGAGTAGCGGGAGGTTGGTACGAGCAGTACTTC | CASSQDGRVAGGWYEQYF
. | TRBJ1-5 | . | TRBV6-5 | TGTGCCAGCAGTTACTCGCAGGGGTATAATCAGCCCCAGCATTTT | CASSYSQGYNQPQHF
. | TRBJ1-2 | . | TRBV27 | TGTGCCAGCAGTTCAAAGGGATGGGGACTCTACACCTTC | CASSSKGWGLYTF
TRBD1 | TRBJ1-2 | . | TRBV19 | TGTGCCAGTAGGGAGACAGGGGAGAATGGCTACACCTTC | CASRETGENGYTF
TRBD2 | TRBJ2-7 | . | TRBV5-1 | TGCGCCAGCAGCCCGGGGCCTAGCGGTTACGAGCAGTACTTC | CASSPGPSGYEQYF
TRBD1 | TRBJ2-7 | . | TRBV30 | TGTGCCTGGAGGAGGACAGGGGGAGGTGAGCAGTACTTC | CAWRRTGGGEQYF
. | TRBJ1-6 | . | TRBV30 | TGTGCCTGGAGTAGGCCCGGGAGGACCCTCCACTTT | CAWSRPGRTLHF
TRBD1 | TRBJ1-5 | . | TRBV10-3 | TGTGCCATCAGCCAGGGGGTGGGCAATCAGCCCCAGCATTTT | CAISQGVGNQPQHF
. | TRBJ1-4 | . | TRBV6-1 | TGTGCCAGCTCCCTAAGCGGGGATGAAAAACTGTTTTTT | CASSLSGDEKLFF
. | TRBJ1-1 | . | TRBV9 | TGTGCCAGCAGCACTCCTAGGGGAGGGGCCGACACTGAAGCTTTCTTT | CASSTPRGGADTEAFF
TRBD2 | TRBJ2-7 | . | TRBV5-6 | TGTGCCAGCAGCTTTCTAGCGGGGAAGATCTACGAGCAGTACTTC | CASSFLAGKIYEQYF
TRBD2 | TRBJ2-4 | . | TRBV9 | TGTGCCAGCAGCGTAGCTTTGCTAGCGGGAGGGTTGGCCAAAAACATTCAGTACTTC | CASSVALLAGGLAKNIQYF
TRBD1 | TRBJ1-5 | . | TRBV2 | TGTGCCAGCAGTGGACAGGGGGCTTCTAATCAGCCCCAGCATTTT | CASSGQGASNQPQHF